This T cell receptor (beta chain) was found in a study of shared clonotypes between healthy human individuals. Study in general: Used for every donor were three CD4 naive, three CD4 memory, two CD8 naive and one CD8 memory plate.

Naive-designated CD8 cells lacked CD45RO, were positively enriched for CCR7, and omitted terminally differentiated effector memory CD45RA+ cells. Measured with immunoSEQ multiplex PCR; TCRdb has only the in-frame clones, and not every one. The table records about 2.1 million clones, roughly 93% of them present only once. This clone occurred once. There are 15 residues in the CDR3. With 4 bases clipped from V and 6 bases from J, the junction kept 5 bases outside the gene matches. The germline gives CDR1 SGHRS, CDR2 YFSETQ. V is TRBV5-1 and J is TRBJ2-1, with 12 bases aligning to TRBD2. The sample consisted of naive CD8+ T cells from PBMCs. This receptor was identified in a man aged 18 to 29 in good health. Some clones in this sample may be carry-over from other donors' samples. In nucleotides, the CDR3 is TGCGCCAGCAGCACTGAGACTAGCGGGAGCAATGAGCAGTTCTTC. Translation gives CASSTETSGSNEQFF.